These 8 T cell receptor beta chains were all obtained from the same sample, sequenced in a study of CXCR3-negative and CXCR3-positive naive CD8 T cells. General observations from the study: Relative to CXCR3-negative naive cells, CXCR3-positive naive cells had more hydrophobic TRB CDR3s.

Via 5' RACE with UMI labels, TRB cDNA libraries were prepared. Following a re-call of the 5' RACE reads, TCRdb has one entry per CDR3 protein and lacks DNA. This table holds more than 75,000 distinct CDR3 sequences. The antigens these receptors bind are not known. Material: naive CXCR3+ CD8+ T cells from blood. Subset denoted: CD45RO-CCR7+CD27+CD95- naive CD8+ T cells expressing CXCR3 (TNR3+). These receptors originate from a human donor in good health. Some clones in this sample may be carry-over from other donors' samples.

The chain employs TRBV5-6 and TRBJ2-7; TCRdb reports TRBD1, a call that lacks DNA to check it against. CDR1 and CDR2 (germline): SGHDT, YYEEEE. The CDR3 consists of 16 residues. The CDR3: CASTPLGSGGSYEQYF. Full variable domain (missing parts from reference TRBV5-6 and TRBJ2-7): DAGVTQSPTHLIKTRGQQVTLRCSPKSGHDTVSWYQQALGQGPQFIFQYYEEEERQRGNFPDRFSGHQFPNYSSELNVNALLLGDSALYLCASTPLGSGGSYEQYFGPGTRLTVT.

The CDR3 loop is CASSASSYNEQFF. The J gene is TRBJ2-1, the V gene TRBV5-5. The CDR3 has 13 residues. Germline-derived CDR1 and CDR2 are SGHKS and YYEKEE (reference sequence).

This chain uses TRBV20-1 with TRBJ1-5. The germline CDR1 and CDR2 sequences are DFQATT and SNEGSKA (reference sequence). This CDR3 contains 13 residues. Here the CDR3 reads CSASGPFGQPQHF.

The rearrangement links TRBV3-1 to TRBJ2-7; with no DNA, the TCRdb D assignment of TRBD2 cannot be verified. This CDR3 is 16 amino acids long. Germline CDR1 and CDR2: LGHDT and YNNKEL (reference sequence). The CDR3 reads CASSPSGGSASYEQYF.

This chain uses TRBV7-9 with TRBJ1-2. The CDR3 is 14 amino acids. Germline values: CDR1 SEHNR, CDR2 FQNEAQ (reference sequence). The CDR3: CASSLVGKVDGYTF.

V and J are TRBV27 and TRBJ2-2; the TCRdb D gene call, TRBD1, has no DNA to confirm it. Germline V gene data show CDR1 as MNHEY and CDR2 as SMNVEV (reference sequence). CDR3 size: 13 residues. The CDR3 sequence is CASSQGNTGELFF.

The rearrangement links TRBV5-1 to TRBJ2-3. Germline CDR1 SGHRS, CDR2 YFSETQ. The CDR3 is made up of 12 amino acids. The CDR3 sequence is CASKVGTDTQYF. Combining the CDR3 with reference TRBV5-1 and TRBJ2-3 gives the whole variable domain KAGVTQTPRYLIKTRGQQVTLSCSPISGHRSVSWYQQTPGQGLQFLFEYFSETQRNKGNFPGRFSGRQFSNSRSEMNVSTLELGDSALYLCASKVGTDTQYFGPGTRLTVL.

This chain joins TRBV6-2 or TRBV6-3 and TRBJ2-1; TCRdb's assignment of TRBD2 cannot be checked, as there is no DNA. This CDR3 region has 15 residues. Germline V gene sequence: CDR1 MNHEY, CDR2 SVGEGT. This CDR3 reads CASSFGTNSYNEQFF.